This is a list of T cell receptor beta chains from one sample in a study of blood T cell repertoires in COVID-19. Assay used: immunoSEQ multiplex PCR; TCRdb lists only in-frame clones, some missing. The sample has about 200,000 clones, around 80% seen once. Sequencing was done on a sample of peripheral blood. Source of these receptors: a woman of 80 years or more with acute or convalescent COVID-19. The CDR3 runs from the conserved cysteine through the conserved F or W. Fields, in order: D gene, clone size, V gene, J gene, CDR3 DNA, CDR3 protein. The D gene is left open where the match is weak. Clone sizes are given selectively: once, few, many, or a class where the clone is expanded.

-	-	TRBV6-6	TRBJ1-5	TGTGCCAGCATATCACAGGGAGGCAATCAGCCCCAGCATTTT	CASISQGGNQPQHF
TRBD2	-	TRBV29-1	TRBJ2-1	TGCAGCGTTGAAGGAGCGGGAGCCCCGGGGGAGCAGTTCTTC	CSVEGAGAPGEQFF
TRBD1	-	TRBV6-5	TRBJ2-4	TGTGCCAGCACCCGGGCAGGGGGCTGGAACATTCAGTACTTC	CASTRAGGWNIQYF
-	-	TRBV10-3	TRBJ1-2	TGTGCCATCAGTGTTTTGGGTGAACAGGGCGGCGGCTACACCTTC	CAISVLGEQGGGYTF
-	-	TRBV27	TRBJ1-6	TGTGCCAGCAGTTCCCCCCTCGGTCATAATTCACCCCTCCACTTT	CASSSPLGHNSPLHF
TRBD1	once	TRBV5-6	TRBJ2-3	TGTGCCAGCAGCTTTGGGACAGGGGACAGCACAGATACGCAGTATTTT	CASSFGTGDSTDTQYF
TRBD2	-	TRBV27	TRBJ2-7	TGTGCCGGGGGGTCTAAGTGGGGACTAGCGGCTTCCTTC	CAGGSKWGLAASF
-	-	TRBV6-2/TRBV6-3	TRBJ1-2	TGTGCCAGCAGTTACTCGAGTAGCCTCATCGGCTACACCTTC	CASSYSSSLIGYTF
TRBD2	-	TRBV5-1	TRBJ2-7	TGCGCCAGCACCGTCGGGGGGGCTTTAGACTACGAGCAGTACTTC	CASTVGGALDYEQYF
-	-	TRBV5-1	TRBJ1-1	TGCGCCAGCAGGGACTTAGGGGGAGAGCGAGCTTTCTTT	CASRDLGGERAFF
-	-	TRBV5-4	TRBJ1-4	TGTGCCAGCAGCTCGACAGCAGGGGTTATGGGTGAAAAACTGTTTTTT	CASSSTAGVMGEKLFF
TRBD1	-	TRBV19	TRBJ1-5	TGTGCCAGTAGTAGAGGAGGGGGCCAGCCCCAGCATTTT	CASSRGGGQPQHF
-	-	TRBV2	TRBJ2-7	TGTGCCAGCAGTGCCCTCTTGGAGCAGTACTTC	CASSALLEQYF
TRBD1	once	TRBV7-2	TRBJ1-6	TGTGCCAGCACCGGACAGGGGACCTATTCACCCCTCCACTTT	CASTGQGTYSPLHF
-	-	TRBV7-2	TRBJ2-2	TGTGCCAGCAGCTTATCGTCCCGCACCGGGGAGCTGTTTTTT	CASSLSSRTGELFF
TRBD1	-	TRBV19	TRBJ2-5	TGTGCCAGTAGGGACAGGGGGGGTGAGACCCAGTACTTC	CASRDRGGETQYF
TRBD2	-	TRBV28	TRBJ2-4	TGTGCCAGCAGTTATGTCGGGAGGGGAGTCGGCATTCAGTACTTC	CASSYVGRGVGIQYF
TRBD1	-	TRBV30	TRBJ1-5	TGTGCCTGGAGTGGCACAGGGGGCGGCAATCAGCCCCAGCATTTT	CAWSGTGGGNQPQHF
-	-	TRBV11-2	TRBJ2-1	TGTGCCAGCAGCCTGGGGGGATCCTACAATGAGCAGTTCTTC	CASSLGGSYNEQFF
TRBD1	-	TRBV27	TRBJ1-6	TGTGCCAGCAGTTTAAGGAGACCGGGACAGGGGAATTCACCCCTCCACTTT	CASSLRRPGQGNSPLHF
TRBD1	-	TRBV2	TRBJ1-1	TGTGCCAGCATGCCATGGACAGGAACGAACACTGAAGCTTTCTTT	CASMPWTGTNTEAFF
-	-	TRBV6-2/TRBV6-3	TRBJ1-5	TGTGCCAGCAGTCGCCAGGGACATAGCAATCAGCCCCAGCATTTT	CASSRQGHSNQPQHF
-	-	TRBV7-9	TRBJ2-3	TGTGCCAGCAGCTTATGGGACACCCCAGATACGCAGTATTTT	CASSLWDTPDTQYF
-	-	TRBV11-2	TRBJ1-3	TGTGCCAGCAGCATTGAACAGGGCCCGTCGGTCTCTGGAAACACCATATATTTT	CASSIEQGPSVSGNTIYF
-	-	TRBV5-1	TRBJ1-4	TGCGCCAGCAGCTGGTCCGGGAGGCAGAATGAAAAACTGTTTTTT	CASSWSGRQNEKLFF
-	-	TRBV4-2	TRBJ1-2	TGTGCCAGCAGCCAAGATGGTAGGGGCGGTTATGGCTACACCTTC	CASSQDGRGGYGYTF